This TCR beta chain was sequenced for a study of cytomegalovirus exposure and HLA in healthy donors. The germline V gene encodes CDR1 KGHSH and CDR2 LQKENI. V trimming: 6 bases; J trimming: 2 bases; junction bases outside the gene matches: 11. The CDR3 spans 16 residues. A note on this clone: Its antigen remains unknown.

The PCR used 60 Vbeta and 13 Jbeta primers. Measured with immunoSEQ multiplex PCR; TCRdb has only the in-frame clones, and not every one. The sample spans under 95,000 clones; the ten largest clones claim about 3.8%. Study-level points and caveats: A prior analysis recorded that most TCR beta V segments were productive about 87% or about 30% of the time. What a later analysis showed was that several of the most significant clusters appeared linked to common viral pathogens. The Asian-associated ancestry cluster reportedly had fewer N-insertions than the approximately 690-donor mean in a later analysis.

The TCR originated in a female donor in good health and CMV-seropositive. J is TRBJ2-5 and V is TRBV18; TRBD2 matches 8 bases. Material for sequencing was PBMCs. Here the CDR3 reads CASSLPRTGGQETQYF. The DNA for the CDR3 is TGTGCCAGCTCTCTCCCGAGGACGGGAGGGCAAGAGACCCAGTACTTC.